What follows are 13 T cell receptor beta chains derived from one specimen sequenced in a study of blood T cell repertoires in COVID-19. Data came from immunoSEQ multiplex PCR; TCRdb stores just in-frame clones and leaves some out. The profile shows 20,000 to 30,000 clones, around nine tenths of them singletons. Sequencing used peripheral blood. Every receptor here comes from a man aged 50 or older with active COVID-19.

The V gene is TRBV6-5, the J gene TRBJ2-7, with D perhaps TRBD2 (5 bases). CDR1 is MNHEY, CDR2 SVGAGI, per germline. Trimming removed 0 bases at V and 1 base at J, with 7 bases between. This CDR3 is 14 amino acids long. DNA of the CDR3: TGTGCCAGCAGTTACTCGGGAGAGTCCTACGAGCAGTACTTC. Its translation is CASSYSGESYEQYF.

This chain joins TRBV28 and TRBJ2-7; 10 bases are a match to TRBD2. CDR1 and CDR2 (germline): MDHEN, SYDVKM. The CDR3 runs 15 residues. The ends lost 4 bases at V and 6 bases at J; junction bases unmatched: 9. This CDR3 reads CASSSLAGEGREQYF. The CDR3 DNA sequence: TGTGCCAGCAGTTCCCTAGCGGGAGAGGGCCGCGAGCAGTACTTC.

V is TRBV5-4 and J is TRBJ2-7, with no clear D. The CDR3 spans 14 residues. Deletions cut 0 bases from V and 1 base from J, with 8 bases between. The germline CDR1 and CDR2 sequences are SGHNT and YYREEE (reference sequence). CDR3: CASSLAYRSYEQYF. The CDR3 bases are TGTGCCAGCAGCTTGGCGTACAGATCCTACGAGCAGTACTTC. The full variable domain, with the rest looked up from reference TRBV5-4 and TRBJ2-7, is ETGVTQSPTHLIKTRGQQVTLRCSSQSGHNTVSWYQQALGQGPQFIFQYYREEENGRGNFPPRFSGLQFPNYSSELNVNALELDDSALYLCASSLAYRSYEQYFGPGTRLTVT.

The chain is built from TRBV5-1 and TRBJ2-2, with D possibly matching TRBD1 (5 bases). The CDR3 contains 14 residues. V was clipped by 4 bases and J by 2 bases, with 9 bases between them. CDR1 SGHRS and CDR2 YFSETQ come from the germline V gene. The CDR3 protein is CASSRQSNTGELFF. CDR3 bases: TGCGCCAGCAGCAGACAGTCCAACACCGGGGAGCTGTTTTTT.

The genes are TRBV7-9 and TRBJ1-3, with a possible D match to TRBD1 (5 bases). From germline, CDR1 is SEHNR and CDR2 FQNEAQ (reference sequence). The CDR3 extends over 14 amino acids. The ends were cut back, 5 bases at V and 5 bases at J, with 13 bases in the middle. The CDR3 loop is CASSPGVGRNTIYF. The CDR3 DNA reads TGTGCCAGCAGCCCGGGGGTTGGTAGAAACACCATATATTTT.

The gene calls are TRBV13 and TRBJ2-5, with 7 bases aligning to TRBD1. The germline V gene has CDR1 PRHDT and CDR2 FYEKMQ (reference sequence). V trimming: 4 bases; J trimming: 0 bases; junction bases outside the gene matches: 2. The CDR3 loop spans 14 amino acids. In DNA, the CDR3 is TGTGCCAGCAGCTGGGGACAGTACCAAGAGACCCAGTACTTC. It yields the protein CASSWGQYQETQYF.

The rearrangement links TRBV5-1 to TRBJ1-5; D might be TRBD1 (6 bases). This CDR3 contains 13 residues. Germline lookup yields CDR1 SGHRS and CDR2 YFSETQ. Deletions cut 2 bases from V and 8 bases from J, with 11 bases between. The CDR3: CASSLKQGEPQHF. The CDR3, as DNA: TGCGCCAGCAGCTTAAAACAGGGAGAGCCCCAGCATTTT.

The chain joins TRBV5-1 to TRBJ2-7, with TRBD1 identical over 7 bases. The germline V gene has CDR1 SGHRS and CDR2 YFSETQ. The V segment lost 1 base and the J segment 0 bases; nucleotides outside the gene matches: 7. CDR3 size: 16 residues. The CDR3 DNA reads TGCGCCAGCAGCTTGTCCGTCGGGACAGTCTCCTACGAGCAGTACTTC. This gives the protein CASSLSVGTVSYEQYF.

V gene TRBV4-3 combines with J gene TRBJ2-7; no clear D. Deletions cut 0 bases from V and 3 bases from J, with 9 bases between. This CDR3 contains 14 residues. Germline lookup yields CDR1 LGHNA and CDR2 YSLEER. Here the CDR3 reads CASSQDLTDYEQYF. The CDR3 DNA follows: TGCGCCAGCAGCCAAGATCTCACAGACTACGAGCAGTACTTC.

This clone came up once. The V gene is TRBV9, the J gene TRBJ2-1; 7 bases line up with TRBD2. The CDR3 contains 16 residues. The V gene's germline CDR1 is SGDLS and CDR2 YYNGEE. J was trimmed by 7 bases and V by 4 bases; bases with no gene match: 14. The CDR3 DNA sequence: TGTGCCAGCAGCCCCCGGTTAGCGGGTTCTTTAAATGAGCAGTTCTTC. As protein: CASSPRLAGSLNEQFF.

This chain uses TRBV13 with TRBJ2-7; 12 nucleotides line up with TRBD2. This CDR3 has 16 amino acids. Germline V gene data show CDR1 as PRHDT and CDR2 as FYEKMQ (reference sequence). J gave up 8 bases and V 5 bases, and 13 bases lay outside the gene matches. The CDR3: CASSHRRLAGESKQYF. Written as DNA, the CDR3 is TGTGCCAGCAGCCACCGCAGACTAGCGGGAGAGTCCAAGCAGTACTTC.

The V and J genes are TRBV20-1 and TRBJ2-7; D is unresolved. Trimming took off 5 bases at V and 1 base at J, with 3 bases between the two ends. The germline gives CDR1 DFQATT, CDR2 SNEGSKA (reference sequence). There are 10 residues in the CDR3. CDR3 DNA: TGCAGTGCTTCATCCTACGAGCAGTACTTC. It translates to CSASSYEQYF.

This chain links TRBV4-1 with TRBJ2-1; 7 nucleotides agree with TRBD2. This CDR3 spans 15 amino acids. The germline CDR1 and CDR2 sequences are MGHRA and YSYEKL. With 4 bases clipped from V and 0 bases from J, the junction kept 3 bases outside the gene matches. CDR3: CASSLREGSYNEQFF. CDR3 DNA sequence: TGCGCCAGCAGCCTTAGGGAGGGCTCCTACAATGAGCAGTTCTTC.